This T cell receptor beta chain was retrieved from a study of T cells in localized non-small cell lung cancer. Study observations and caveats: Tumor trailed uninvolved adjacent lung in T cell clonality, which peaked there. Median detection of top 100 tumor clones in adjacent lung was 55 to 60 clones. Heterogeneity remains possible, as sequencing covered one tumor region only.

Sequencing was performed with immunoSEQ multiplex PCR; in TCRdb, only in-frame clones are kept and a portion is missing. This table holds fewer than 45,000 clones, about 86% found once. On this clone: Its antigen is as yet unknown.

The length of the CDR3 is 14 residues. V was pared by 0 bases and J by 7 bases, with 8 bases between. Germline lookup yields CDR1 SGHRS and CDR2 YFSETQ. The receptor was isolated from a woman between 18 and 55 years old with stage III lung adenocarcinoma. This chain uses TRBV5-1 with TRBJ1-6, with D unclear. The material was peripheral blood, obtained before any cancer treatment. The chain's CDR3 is CASSLGERNSPLHF. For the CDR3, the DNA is TGCGCCAGCAGCTTGGGAGAAAGAAATTCACCCCTCCACTTT. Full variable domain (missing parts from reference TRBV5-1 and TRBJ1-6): KAGVTQTPRYLIKTRGQQVTLSCSPISGHRSVSWYQQTPGQGLQFLFEYFSETQRNKGNFPGRFSGRQFSNSRSEMNVSTLELGDSALYLCASSLGERNSPLHFGNGTRLTVT.